The TCR beta chain under discussion was sequenced for a study of CD8 T cells in ankylosing spondylitis. Study-wide results and caveats: Before this, some motif variants had been reported in reactive arthritis synovial fluid and blood. Ankylosing spondylitis blood appeared to be characterized by a TCR beta motif of 8 or 9 highly homologous variants. Disease-associated clonotypes exhibited CD8+ identity and were relatively infrequent in peripheral blood.

Germline CDR1 and CDR2: MNHEY and SVGEGT. This CDR3 is built from 14 residues. V was clipped by 6 bases and J by 0 bases, with 8 bases between them. MiXCR, applied by TCRdb to the 5' RACE reads, yields one record per CDR3 protein. This sample has about 360,000 distinct CDR3 sequences, with about 20% found just once. This clonotype was counted between two and nine times. Its antigen remains unidentified. This clonotype was obtained from a male donor with ankylosing spondylitis or in good health (not recorded which). This sequence joins TRBV6-2 or TRBV6-3 and TRBJ1-4, with D unclear. The source material was blood, either unsorted or a sorted T cell fraction (not recorded which). Here the CDR3 reads CASRISATNEKLFF. The CDR3 nucleotides read TGTGCCAGCAGGATTTCTGCAACTAATGAAAAACTGTTTTTT.